The clone carrying this TCR beta chain was observed at least ten times. Its antigen is currently unknown. Amplification targeted TCR beta CDR3 regions from RNA transcripts. Initially, a first-round RT-PCR of the TCR CDR3 employed the HTBI primer set. TCRdb recomputed calls from the multiplex PCR reads with MiXCR, one row per CDR3 protein. The sample comprises around 340,000 distinct CDR3 sequences, about 18% of which are singletons, and around a third rests with the top ten. The data originate from a study of T cells in Graves' hyperthyroidism and ophthalmopathy. The study's findings and limits: The model made its ophthalmopathy prediction, and onset followed a median about 6.8 months later.

The V gene lost 5 bases and the J gene lost 4 bases, with 11 bases spanning the gap. The CDR3 has 13 residues. Germline CDR1 SNHLY, CDR2 FYNNEI. The chain carries TRBV2 and TRBJ1-1; D is perhaps TRBD1 (6 bases). The receptor comes from a woman in her thirties with Graves' hyperthyroidism that later progressed to Graves' ophthalmopathy. The sequencing input was blood. The CDR3 region has the DNA TGTGCCAGCAGTTCCACAGGGCGCACTGAAGCTTTCTTT. It codes for CASSSTGRTEAFF.